Listed below are T cell receptor beta chains from one sample, sequenced in a study of regulatory T cells in long-lasting Graves disease. TCRdb re-analysed the multiplex PCR reads in MiXCR, keeping a single row per CDR3 protein. The profile shows a few hundred thousand distinct CDR3 sequences, 22% of them singletons. This material consisted of peripheral blood mononuclear cells (PBMCs), taken when the disease was refractory, from a patient treated with antithyroid drugs. The receptor source for this set is a female donor with Graves disease. CDR3s include the opening cysteine and the closing phenylalanine or tryptophan. Fields, in order: CDR3 protein, CDR3 DNA, J gene, D gene, clone size, V gene. D genes are given only for firm matches. The listing skips clone size in some rows; elsewhere it reads once, few, many or a size class.

CASSPQRTETQYF TGTGCCAGCAGCCCTCAGCGGACGGAGACCCAGTACTTC TRBJ2-5 - many TRBV7-2
CASSLKQETQYF TGTGCCAGCAGCTTAAAACAAGAGACCCAGTACTTC TRBJ2-5 - many TRBV12-3/TRBV12-4
CASRPTGGTSETQYF TGTGCTAGCAGACCTACAGGGGGCACCTCAGAGACCCAGTACTTC TRBJ2-5 TRBD1 many TRBV7-7
CASSFQTANYGYTF TGTGCCAGCAGTTTCCAGACGGCCAACTATGGCTACACCTTC TRBJ1-2 - many TRBV28
CASSPLLAGGNGELFF TGTGCCAGCAGCCCCCTTCTAGCGGGGGGAAACGGGGAGCTGTTTTTT TRBJ2-2 TRBD2 - TRBV9
CAWSGDRDGVYEQYF TGTGCCTGGAGTGGGGACAGGGATGGGGTCTACGAGCAGTACTTC TRBJ2-7 TRBD1 many TRBV30
CATEFGSQETQYF TGTGCCACCGAATTCGGGTCCCAAGAGACCCAGTACTTC TRBJ2-5 - few TRBV2
CATSSGPGSPLHF TGTGCCACCAGCAGCGGACCGGGTTCACCCCTCCACTTT TRBJ1-6 - - TRBV15
CASSLMPAWENTEAFF TGTGCCAGCAGCTTAATGCCTGCTTGGGAGAACACTGAAGCTTTCTTT TRBJ1-1 - - TRBV7-2
CASKPLLPNTGELFF TGCGCCAGCAAACCCTTACTACCGAACACCGGGGAGCTGTTTTTT TRBJ2-2 - - TRBV5-1
CASSRLTGGQPQHF TGCGCCAGCAGCCGATTGACAGGAGGTCAGCCCCAGCATTTT TRBJ1-5 - - TRBV4-1
CASSLGSYGYTF TGTGCCAGCAGCTTAGGCTCCTATGGCTACACCTTC TRBJ1-2 - many TRBV13
CASSELAVDGELFF TGTGCCAGCAGTGAGCTAGCGGTGGACGGGGAGCTGTTTTTT TRBJ2-2 TRBD2 few TRBV2
CASTGDRGYPYEQYF TGTGCCAGCACCGGTGACAGGGGGTATCCCTACGAGCAGTACTTC TRBJ2-7 TRBD1 many TRBV12-3/TRBV12-4
CASNQGGGSYNEQFF TGTGCCAGCAACCAGGGCGGGGGTTCCTACAATGAGCAGTTCTTC TRBJ2-1 TRBD2 - TRBV11-2
CASSLGRGPDTQYF TGTGCCAGCAGCTTAGGGAGGGGCCCAGATACGCAGTATTTT TRBJ2-3 - few TRBV7-2
CATSEGTEETQYF TGTGCCACCAGCGAAGGGACTGAAGAGACCCAGTACTTC TRBJ2-5 - many TRBV15
CASSEGYAAYYF TGTGCCAGCAGTGAAGGATACGCCGCATACTACTTC TRBJ1-2 - few TRBV25-1
CASSLVGVANYGYTF TGCGCCAGCAGCTTGGTGGGGGTGGCTAACTATGGCTACACCTTC TRBJ1-2 - many TRBV5-1
CASGQGFSYEQYF TGCGCCAGCGGGCAGGGATTCTCCTACGAGCAGTACTTC TRBJ2-7 - many TRBV10-1
CASSQTYSGGAGEQYF TGTGCCAGCAGCCAAACCTATAGCGGGGGGGCGGGCGAGCAGTACTTC TRBJ2-7 TRBD2 - TRBV7-2
CASSRTGNSNQPQHF TGTGCCAGCAGCCGGACAGGAAATAGCAATCAGCCCCAGCATTTT TRBJ1-5 TRBD1 many TRBV12-3/TRBV12-4
CSARGLDYGYTF TGCAGTGCCAGGGGTTTGGACTATGGCTACACCTTC TRBJ1-2 - few TRBV20-1
CASSLEGPIYGYAF TGTGCCAGCAGCTTGGAAGGCCCCATCTATGGCTACGCCTTC TRBJ1-2 - - TRBV5-4
CASSESRGGRTGRGGEAFF TGTGCCAGCAGTGAATCCAGGGGGGGCCGGACAGGGAGGGGTGGTGAAGCTTTCTTT TRBJ1-1 TRBD1 - TRBV2
CAISPEGGNSNQPQHF TGTGCCATCAGTCCTGAGGGGGGTAATAGCAATCAGCCCCAGCATTTT TRBJ1-5 - few TRBV10-3
CASRDLAGGTAEQYF TGTGCCAGCAGGGACCTAGCGGGAGGGACCGCCGAGCAGTACTTC TRBJ2-7 TRBD2 few TRBV11-2
CASSAGVDTDTQYF TGTGCCAGCAGCGCGGGAGTAGACACAGATACGCAGTATTTT TRBJ2-3 TRBD2 - TRBV27
CASTRRFEPGYTEAFF TGTGCCAGCACCAGAAGATTTGAGCCGGGGTACACTGAAGCTTTCTTT TRBJ1-1 - many TRBV6-1
CASSRLGAKNTGELFF TGTGCCAGCAGCCGCTTGGGGGCAAAGAACACCGGGGAGCTGTTTTTT TRBJ2-2 - - TRBV28
CASGLAPGTAYGYTF TGTGCTAGTGGTTTGGCCCCCGGGACAGCCTATGGCTACACCTTC TRBJ1-2 TRBD1 many TRBV12-5
CASSRGVLRAFVGYTF TGTGCCAGCAGCCGAGGGGTATTGAGGGCGTTTGTGGGCTACACCTTC TRBJ1-2 - - TRBV7-9
CAGDRYEKLFF TGTGCCGGGGACAGATATGAAAAACTGTTTTTT TRBJ1-4 TRBD1 - TRBV30
CASSSLLRSREDTEAFF TGTGCCAGCAGTTCATTACTTCGGAGTCGGGAAGACACTGAAGCTTTCTTT TRBJ1-1 - - TRBV27
CSVRFPGGNSPLHF TGCAGTGTGCGGTTCCCTGGAGGTAATTCACCCCTCCACTTT TRBJ1-6 - few TRBV20-1
CATAASTDTQYF TGTGCCACCGCGGCTAGCACAGATACGCAGTATTTT TRBJ2-3 - - TRBV11-1
CASSPGQGIYNSPLHF TGTGCCAGCTCACCCGGACAGGGAATCTATAATTCACCCCTCCACTTT TRBJ1-6 TRBD1 few TRBV18
CASSLEAGLGYTF TGTGCCAGCAGCTTAGAGGCAGGGCTTGGCTACACCTTC TRBJ1-2 - - TRBV7-9
CASSQGGLLNNEQFF TGTGCCAGCAGCCAGGGCGGGCTTTTGAACAATGAGCAGTTCTTC TRBJ2-1 - - TRBV11-2
CASSLYTGDNQPQHF TGTGCCAGCAGTTTATATACAGGGGACAATCAGCCCCAGCATTTT TRBJ1-5 TRBD1 many TRBV28
CASSLGAAYGYTF TGTGCCAGCAGCTTAGGGGCAGCCTATGGCTACACCTTC TRBJ1-2 - many TRBV7-2
CASSLGQGQETQYF TGTGCCAGCAGCTTGGGTCAAGGACAAGAGACCCAGTACTTC TRBJ2-5 - many TRBV7-2
CASRDGGRSYEQYF TGTGCCAGCAGGGATGGTGGCAGGTCCTACGAGCAGTACTTC TRBJ2-7 - many TRBV6-2/TRBV6-3
CATSRDYNTGELFF TGTGCCACCAGCAGAGACTATAACACCGGGGAGCTGTTTTTT TRBJ2-2 - few TRBV15
CASSLGLGEELNTEAFF TGTGCCAGCAGCTTGGGGCTAGGAGAGGAGCTTAACACTGAAGCTTTCTTT TRBJ1-1 - - TRBV5-6
CSVTSGQGNFGYTF TGCAGCGTGACCTCGGGACAGGGGAACTTTGGCTACACCTTC TRBJ1-2 TRBD1 many TRBV29-1
CAGSRDSGSDTQYF TGTGCCGGCAGTCGGGACAGCGGATCAGATACGCAGTATTTT TRBJ2-3 TRBD1 - TRBV7-2
CSATGTGGAGELFF TGCAGTGCAACCGGGACAGGCGGGGCCGGGGAGCTGTTTTTT TRBJ2-2 TRBD1 - TRBV20-1